This section outlines one TCR beta chain sequence together with its context. Its antigen is as yet unknown. This entry belongs to a study of T cell responses to AZD1222 COVID-19 vaccine. Looked up from germline, CDR1 is ENHRY and CDR2 is SYGVKD. The CDR3 consists of 14 residues. V lost 7 bases and J 0 bases, leaving 10 bases between the germline ends. The assay was immunoSEQ multiplex PCR, and TCRdb's table has in-frame clones only and misses some. The repertoire includes around 83,000 clones, about nine tenths of them detected once, and about 5% sits in the top ten. Study-wide results and caveats: A reported finding is that nearly half of spike-specific TCRs target unmutated variant regions. At baseline, seropositivity was found in only a handful of AZD1222 recipients. Donors skewed white British and female; clonal diversity was possibly underestimated. Dominant CD4 TCR responses targeted spike regions 160-218 and 743-854.

The receptor comes from an adult who received the AZD1222 COVID-19 vaccine. V gene TRBV10-3 combines with J gene TRBJ2-1; D is perhaps TRBD1 (6 bases). Sequencing used peripheral blood, obtained 28 days after the second AZD1222 dose. In DNA form, the CDR3 reads TGTGCCATCATGGGGGCCCTCTCCTACAATGAGCAGTTCTTC. It yields the protein CAIMGALSYNEQFF.